The rows below give T cell receptor beta chains drawn from one sample of a study of PD-L1 blockade in urothelial cancer. Produced via immunoSEQ multiplex PCR; TCRdb's table is partial and in-frame only. The profile shows roughly 120,000 clones, 65% to 85% of them singletons. The input for sequencing was PBMCs, taken around atezolizumab (anti-PD-L1) treatment. All receptors derive from a man aged 45-65 years with urothelial cancer. Both conserved end residues are part of each CDR3. Each record gives: D gene, V gene, CDR3 protein. D genes are given only for firm matches.

d_gene: .; v_gene: TRBV9; CDR3aa: CASSAQGDSGNTIYF
d_gene: TRBD1; v_gene: TRBV5-1; CDR3aa: CASSQQGPFYNEQFF
d_gene: TRBD2; v_gene: TRBV16; CDR3aa: CASASGRAHEQFF
d_gene: .; v_gene: TRBV30; CDR3aa: CAWSRDSNYEQYF
d_gene: TRBD1; v_gene: TRBV5-1; CDR3aa: CASTPMTGGNTGELFF
d_gene: TRBD1; v_gene: TRBV30; CDR3aa: CACDRAGANVLTF
d_gene: TRBD2; v_gene: TRBV5-4; CDR3aa: CASSWGSGSSYNEQFF
d_gene: TRBD2; v_gene: TRBV28; CDR3aa: CASSSGGGHTDTQYF
d_gene: .; v_gene: TRBV5-8; CDR3aa: CASSFSRRWANVLTF
d_gene: .; v_gene: TRBV19; CDR3aa: CASSTVGYSYNSPLHF
d_gene: TRBD2; v_gene: TRBV5-1; CDR3aa: CASSPLGTSGVGEQYF
d_gene: TRBD2; v_gene: TRBV19; CDR3aa: CASSIRDYTDTQYF
d_gene: TRBD2; v_gene: TRBV9; CDR3aa: CASSVDGAAGAAKNIQYF
d_gene: .; v_gene: TRBV19; CDR3aa: CASSIAQTGTYSNQPQHF
d_gene: .; v_gene: TRBV25-1; CDR3aa: CASSEGGASNEKLFF
d_gene: TRBD1; v_gene: TRBV7-9; CDR3aa: CASSRGTGFWNTEAFF
d_gene: TRBD1; v_gene: TRBV5-1; CDR3aa: CASSLGKGTGYTGELFF
d_gene: TRBD2; v_gene: TRBV30; CDR3aa: CALTSGRWGNIQYF
d_gene: .; v_gene: TRBV5-6; CDR3aa: CASSFGTGRNSPLHF
d_gene: TRBD1; v_gene: TRBV9; CDR3aa: CASSVRTGTGEAFF